This T cell receptor beta chain was obtained from a study of siplizumab effects on memory and regulatory T cells. Notes on the study in general: The diversity of naive T cells seemed greater than that of memory cells, and their alloresponse contribution seemed major. Proliferating Tregs in siplizumab cultures were never verified as suppressive.

Points on this clone: Its target is not known.

Clones were sequenced by immunoSEQ multiplex PCR, and TCRdb holds only the in-frame ones, with some missing. The sample lists roughly 60,000 clones; 85% to 95% were seen once. V lost 0 bases to trimming and J lost 7 bases, with 12 bases between them. CDR3 length equals 15 residues. Looked up from germline, CDR1 is MGHRA and CDR2 is YSYEKL. The chain carries TRBV4-1 and TRBJ2-2; D is possibly TRBD1 (7 bases). The sequencing sample was made of CD8+ T cells sorted from blood. The sequence was collected from a human donor in good health. Written as DNA, the CDR3 is TGCGCCAGCAGCCAAGAGGGCAGGGGGGACGGGGAGCTGTTTTTT. Its translation is CASSQEGRGDGELFF.